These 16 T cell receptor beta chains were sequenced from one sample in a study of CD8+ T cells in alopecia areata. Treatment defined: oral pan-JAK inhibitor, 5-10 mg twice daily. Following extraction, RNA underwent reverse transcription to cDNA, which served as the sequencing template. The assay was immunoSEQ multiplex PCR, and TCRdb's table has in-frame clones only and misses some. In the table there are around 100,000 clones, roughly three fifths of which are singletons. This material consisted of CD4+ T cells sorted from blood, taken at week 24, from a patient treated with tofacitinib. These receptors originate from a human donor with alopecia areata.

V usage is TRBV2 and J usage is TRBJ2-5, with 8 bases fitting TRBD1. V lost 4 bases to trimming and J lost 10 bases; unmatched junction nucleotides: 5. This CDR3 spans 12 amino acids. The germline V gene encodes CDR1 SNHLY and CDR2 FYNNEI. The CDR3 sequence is CASSAGTGGQYF. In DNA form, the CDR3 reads TGTGCCAGCAGTGCCGGGACAGGCGGCCAGTACTTC.

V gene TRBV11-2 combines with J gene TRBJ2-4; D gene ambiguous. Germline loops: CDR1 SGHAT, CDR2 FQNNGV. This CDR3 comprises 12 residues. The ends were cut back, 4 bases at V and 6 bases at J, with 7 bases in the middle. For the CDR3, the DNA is TGTGCCAGCAGCTCCTTGGTAAACATTCAGTACTTC. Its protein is CASSSLVNIQYF.

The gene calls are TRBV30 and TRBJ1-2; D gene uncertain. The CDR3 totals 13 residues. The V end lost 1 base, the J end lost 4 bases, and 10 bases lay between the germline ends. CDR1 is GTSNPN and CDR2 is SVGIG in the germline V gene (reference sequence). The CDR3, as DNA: TGTGCCTGGAGTGGAGGGCAGATCTATGGCTACACCTTC. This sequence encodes CAWSGGQIYGYTF.

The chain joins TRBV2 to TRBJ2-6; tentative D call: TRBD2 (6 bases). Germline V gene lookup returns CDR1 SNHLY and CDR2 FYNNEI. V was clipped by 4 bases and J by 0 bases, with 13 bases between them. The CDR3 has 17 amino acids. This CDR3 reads CASSGDWISSGANVLTF. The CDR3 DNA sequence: TGTGCCAGCAGTGGGGACTGGATTAGCTCTGGGGCCAACGTCCTGACTTTC.

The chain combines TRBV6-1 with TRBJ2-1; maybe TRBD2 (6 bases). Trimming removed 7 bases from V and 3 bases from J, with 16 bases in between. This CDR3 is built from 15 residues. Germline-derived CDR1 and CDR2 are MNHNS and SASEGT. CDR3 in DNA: TGTGCCAGCAAAGTCGGCGGGGCGGGCTACAATGAGCAGTTCTTC. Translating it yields CASKVGGAGYNEQFF.

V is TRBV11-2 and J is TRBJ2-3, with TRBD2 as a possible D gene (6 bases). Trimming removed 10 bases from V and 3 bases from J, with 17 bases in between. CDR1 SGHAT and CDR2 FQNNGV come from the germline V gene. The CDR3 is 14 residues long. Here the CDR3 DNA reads TGTGCCATTTCGGACCCCCGGGGGACAGATACGCAGTATTTT. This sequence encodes CAISDPRGTDTQYF.

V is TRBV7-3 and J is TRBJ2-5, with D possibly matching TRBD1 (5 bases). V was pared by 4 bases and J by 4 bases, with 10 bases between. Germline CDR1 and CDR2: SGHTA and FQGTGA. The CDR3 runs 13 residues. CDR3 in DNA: TGTGCCAGCAGCTCACAGGTGGGAGAGACCCAGTACTTC. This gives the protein CASSSQVGETQYF.

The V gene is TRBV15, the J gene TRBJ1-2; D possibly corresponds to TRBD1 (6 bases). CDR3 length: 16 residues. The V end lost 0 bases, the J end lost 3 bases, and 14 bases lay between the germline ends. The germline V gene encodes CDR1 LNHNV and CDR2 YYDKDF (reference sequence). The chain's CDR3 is CATSRDFRDIHYGYTF. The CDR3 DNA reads TGTGCCACCAGCAGAGATTTCCGGGACATTCACTATGGCTACACCTTC.

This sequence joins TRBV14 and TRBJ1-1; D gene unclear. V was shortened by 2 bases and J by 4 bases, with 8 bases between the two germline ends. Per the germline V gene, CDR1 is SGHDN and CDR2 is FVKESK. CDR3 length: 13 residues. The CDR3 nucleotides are TGTGCCAGCAGCCAAACCGAGGCCACTGAAGCTTTCTTT. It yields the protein CASSQTEATEAFF.

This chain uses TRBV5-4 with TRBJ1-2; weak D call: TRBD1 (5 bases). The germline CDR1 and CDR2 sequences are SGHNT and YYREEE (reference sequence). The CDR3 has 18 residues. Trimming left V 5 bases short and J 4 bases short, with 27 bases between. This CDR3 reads CASSSEGWGGLVGYGYTF. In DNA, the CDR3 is TGTGCCAGCAGTTCGGAAGGATGGGGGGGATTAGTTGGCTATGGCTACACCTTC.

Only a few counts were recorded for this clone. CDR3 DNA sequence: TGTGCCAGCAGCCCTAGCTTGTGGGGGGCATACAATGAGCAGTTCTTC. Translated, it gives CASSPSLWGAYNEQFF. The genes are TRBV5-6 and TRBJ2-1; D is tentatively TRBD1 or TRBD2 (6 bases each). Trimming removed 4 bases at V and 4 bases at J, with 18 bases between. Germline assignment: CDR1 SGHDT and CDR2 YYEEEE. The CDR3 totals 16 residues.

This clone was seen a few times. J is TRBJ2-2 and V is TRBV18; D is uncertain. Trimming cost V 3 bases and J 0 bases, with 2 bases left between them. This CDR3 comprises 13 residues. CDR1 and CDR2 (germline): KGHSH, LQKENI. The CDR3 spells CASSPPNTGELFF. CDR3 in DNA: TGTGCCAGCTCACCTCCGAACACCGGGGAGCTGTTTTTT.

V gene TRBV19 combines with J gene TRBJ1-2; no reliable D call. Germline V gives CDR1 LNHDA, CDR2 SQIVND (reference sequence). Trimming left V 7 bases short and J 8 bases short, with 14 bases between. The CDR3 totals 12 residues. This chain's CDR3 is CASTSQSWGYTF. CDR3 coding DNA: TGTGCCAGTACCTCACAGTCTTGGGGCTACACCTTC.

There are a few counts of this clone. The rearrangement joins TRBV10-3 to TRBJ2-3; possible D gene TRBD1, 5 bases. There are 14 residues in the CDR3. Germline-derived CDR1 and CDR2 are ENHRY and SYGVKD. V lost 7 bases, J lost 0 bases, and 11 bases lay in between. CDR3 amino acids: CAITRTHSTDTQYF. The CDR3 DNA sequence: TGTGCCATCACCCGGACACATAGCACAGATACGCAGTATTTT.

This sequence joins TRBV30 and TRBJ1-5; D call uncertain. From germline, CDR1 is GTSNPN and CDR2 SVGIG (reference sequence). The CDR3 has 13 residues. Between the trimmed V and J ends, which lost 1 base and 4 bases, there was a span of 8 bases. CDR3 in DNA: TGTGCCTGGAGTGGGTCGGATAATCAGCCCCAGCATTTT. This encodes CAWSGSDNQPQHF.

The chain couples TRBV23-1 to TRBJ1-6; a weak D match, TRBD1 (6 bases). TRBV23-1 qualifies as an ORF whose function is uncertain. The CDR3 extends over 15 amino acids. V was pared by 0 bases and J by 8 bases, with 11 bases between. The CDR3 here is CASSQSGGRDSPLHF. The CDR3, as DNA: TGCGCCAGCAGTCAATCGGGGGGGCGTGATTCACCCCTCCACTTT.